What follows are 24 T cell receptor beta chains derived from one specimen sequenced in a study of blood T cell repertoires in COVID-19. Clones were read by immunoSEQ multiplex PCR, and TCRdb kept only the in-frame ones, dropping some. In the table there are more than 150,000 clones, approximately 86% of which are singletons. Sequenced material: peripheral blood. Every receptor here comes from a man aged 18 to 30 with acute or convalescent COVID-19.

V and J are TRBV4-1 and TRBJ2-1; 9 bases line up with TRBD1. CDR1 is MGHRA and CDR2 is YSYEKL in the germline V gene. This CDR3 is 14 amino acids long. The J segment lost 7 bases and the V segment lost 5 bases, leaving 6 bases of the junction unmatched. As DNA, the CDR3 is TGCGCCAGCAGCGGGGGACAGGGTAGAAATGAGCAGTTCTTC. The encoded protein is CASSGGQGRNEQFF.

The rearrangement joins TRBV30 to TRBJ1-6; a weak D match, TRBD1 (6 bases). The CDR3 length is 15 residues. Germline V gives CDR1 GTSNPN, CDR2 SVGIG (reference sequence). V dropped 0 bases and J dropped 7 bases, with 13 bases sitting between them. This CDR3 is CAWSVRQGLNSPLHF. CDR3 bases: TGTGCCTGGAGTGTGCGGCAGGGGTTAAATTCACCCCTCCACTTT.

The chain is built from TRBV7-9 and TRBJ1-1; D is unclear. CDR1 and CDR2 from the germline V gene are SEHNR and FQNEAQ (reference sequence). Trimming took 4 bases from V and 3 from J, leaving 12 bases between them. CDR3 length: 14 amino acids. CDR3 region: CASSSLASDTEAFF. The CDR3 DNA follows: TGTGCCAGCAGCTCACTTGCGTCGGACACTGAAGCTTTCTTT.

J is TRBJ1-5 and V is TRBV7-9; no clear D. This CDR3 comprises 13 residues. The V gene's germline CDR1 is SEHNR and CDR2 FQNEAQ (reference sequence). Trimming took 5 bases from V and 4 from J, leaving 9 bases between them. This CDR3 reads CASSESSNQPQHF. The CDR3 coding sequence is TGTGCCAGCAGCGAGAGTAGTAATCAGCCCCAGCATTTT.

The chain combines TRBV12-5 with TRBJ1-1; D remains unclear. Germline V gene sequence: CDR1 LGHNT, CDR2 FRNRAP. Between the trimmed V and J ends, which lost 1 base and 7 bases, there was a span of 13 bases. CDR3 length equals 14 residues. The CDR3 loop is CASGLGHRTLEAFF. The CDR3 DNA follows: TGTGCTAGTGGTTTGGGACACCGCACCCTTGAAGCTTTCTTT. The full variable domain, with the rest looked up from reference TRBV12-5 and TRBJ1-1, is DARVTQTPRHKVTEMGQEVTMRCQPILGHNTVFWYRQTMMQGLELLAYFRNRAPLDDSGMPKDRFSAEMPDATLATLKIQPSEPRDSAVYFCASGLGHRTLEAFFGQGTRLTVV.

This chain links TRBV5-5 with TRBJ2-4; 8 bases agree with TRBD1. The length of the CDR3 is 17 residues. Germline V CDR1 and CDR2: SGHKS, YYEKEE (reference sequence). V trimming: 4 bases; J trimming: 0 bases; junction bases outside the gene matches: 9. The CDR3 spells CASSPGQGNLAKNIQYF. CDR3 bases: TGTGCCAGCAGCCCAGGACAGGGCAATCTAGCCAAAAACATTCAGTACTTC. The full variable domain, completed using reference TRBV5-5 and TRBJ2-4, is DAGVTQSPTHLIKTRGQQVTLRCSPISGHKSVSWYQQVLGQGPQFIFQYYEKEERGRGNFPDRFSARQFPNYSSELNVNALLLGDSALYLCASSPGQGNLAKNIQYFGAGTRLSVL.

V gene TRBV7-8 combines with J gene TRBJ1-1; possible D gene TRBD1, 6 bases. V lost 1 base and J 6 bases, leaving 9 bases between the germline ends. The CDR3 runs 13 residues. Germline V gene sequence: CDR1 SGHVS, CDR2 FQNEAQ. The CDR3 bases are TGTGCCAGCAGCTTAGAAAACAGGGCTGAAGCTTTCTTT. Protein product: CASSLENRAEAFF.

The chain has TRBV2 and TRBJ1-5; D possibly corresponds to TRBD1 (6 bases). In germline, CDR1 is SNHLY, CDR2 FYNNEI. Trimming took off 3 bases at V and 4 bases at J, with 16 bases between the two ends. The CDR3 loop spans 16 amino acids. CDR3 DNA: TGTGCCAGCAGTGATTCTGGAACAGGGCGAAATCAGCCCCAGCATTTT. The encoded protein is CASSDSGTGRNQPQHF.

The chain has TRBV12-3 or TRBV12-4 and TRBJ1-5; D uncertain. This CDR3 region has 12 residues. V lost 5 bases and J lost 7, with 9 bases in between. CDR3 DNA sequence: TGTGCCAGCAGTCCGTTGGGCCAGCCCCAGCATTTT. This encodes CASSPLGQPQHF.

The rearrangement joins TRBV2 to TRBJ1-5, with 9 bases fitting TRBD1. Germline CDR1 and CDR2: SNHLY and FYNNEI. The trim removed 6 bases at V and 7 bases at J, leaving 7 bases unmatched. The length of the CDR3 is 14 residues. As DNA, the CDR3 is TGTGCCAGCAGCCCGGACAGGGGTGGGCAGCCCCAGCATTTT. Its protein product is CASSPDRGGQPQHF.

The V and J genes are TRBV5-1 and TRBJ2-3; 8 positions agree with TRBD2. The CDR3 covers 16 residues. Germline V gene data show CDR1 as SGHRS and CDR2 as YFSETQ. V was clipped by 0 bases and J by 6 bases; unmatched bases: 9. The CDR3 spells CASSLGRGGPGDTQYF. The CDR3 coding sequence is TGCGCCAGCAGCTTGGGGCGCGGGGGGCCGGGGGATACGCAGTATTTT.

V and J are TRBV5-6 and TRBJ2-1, with D possibly being TRBD1 (5 bases). Germline lookup yields CDR1 SGHDT and CDR2 YYEEEE. The V end was cut by 2 bases, the J end by 9 bases, with 12 bases between. The CDR3 extends over 13 amino acids. Here the CDR3 reads CASSFSRAGEQFF. CDR3 bases: TGTGCCAGCAGCTTCTCCAGGGCCGGTGAGCAGTTCTTC. Filled out from reference TRBV5-6 and TRBJ2-1, the complete variable domain reads DAGVTQSPTHLIKTRGQQVTLRCSPKSGHDTVSWYQQALGQGPQFIFQYYEEEERQRGNFPDRFSGHQFPNYSSELNVNALLLGDSALYLCASSFSRAGEQFFGPGTRLTVL.

This clone was observed a few times. This chain connects TRBV23-1 to TRBJ2-2, with D possibly matching TRBD2 (6 bases). TRBV23-1 is classed as an ORF, of uncertain function. The CDR3 spans 18 residues. Trimming took 8 bases from V and 4 from J, leaving 26 bases between them. CDR3 coding DNA: TGCGCCAGCCGTCCCCGGGGACTGGTCTCACTCGGCACCGGGGAGCTGTTTTTT. Protein: CASRPRGLVSLGTGELFF.

The rearrangement links TRBV6-5 to TRBJ2-7; TRBD1 matches at 10 bases. CDR1 is MNHEY and CDR2 is SVGAGI in the germline V gene. V dropped 7 bases and J dropped 2; count of bases not matched to a gene: 8. The CDR3 is made up of 15 amino acids. In nucleotides, the CDR3 is TGTGCCAGCACCTCTCGGGACAGGGGCACCTACGAGCAGTACGTC. Amino acids: CASTSRDRGTYEQYV.

This chain uses TRBV10-1 with TRBJ1-2; the D is unclear. The germline V and J ends were trimmed by 0 bases and 8 bases, with 16 bases remaining between them. Germline assignment: CDR1 WNHNN and CDR2 SYGVQD (reference sequence). This CDR3 contains 15 residues. CDR3: CASSESPSGERGYTF. The CDR3 DNA follows: TGCGCCAGCAGTGAGTCCCCCAGTGGTGAACGAGGCTACACCTTC.

The V and J genes are TRBV7-9 and TRBJ2-7, with D tentatively TRBD2 (5 bases). This CDR3 has 15 amino acids. Germline CDR1 is SEHNR and CDR2 is FQNEAQ (reference sequence). The V end lost 1 base, the J end lost 0 bases, and 10 bases lay between the germline ends. CDR3 DNA sequence: TGTGCCAGCAGCTTAGAACGAGGGAGCTCCTACGAGCAGTACTTC. Its translation is CASSLERGSSYEQYF.

The chain uses TRBV5-8 and TRBJ2-2, with a weak D call TRBD2 (5 bases). Germline CDR1 and CDR2: SGHTS and YDEGEE. V was cut by 4 bases and J by 3 bases, with 16 bases left in between. The CDR3 sequence is 16 residues long. The CDR3 reads CASSQDGGWDTGELFF. The CDR3 DNA is TGTGCCAGCAGCCAGGATGGCGGGTGGGACACCGGGGAGCTGTTTTTT.

The chain has TRBV10-3 and TRBJ1-1; 7 nucleotides agree with TRBD1. V shed 0 bases, J shed 1 base, and the junction held 2 bases outside the gene matches. Germline CDR1 reads ENHRY; CDR2 reads SYGVKD. The CDR3 extends over 15 amino acids. CDR3 DNA: TGTGCCATCAGTGAGTCCGACAGGGCGAACACTGAAGCTTTCTTT. This translates into CAISESDRANTEAFF.

In the case of this clone: An end of the junction does not agree with germline; a read error may underlie this. J is TRBJ2-5 and V is TRBV6-1, with D tentatively TRBD1 (5 bases). CDR1 is MNHNS, CDR2 SASEGT, per germline. The CDR3 is 14 residues long. CDR3 DNA sequence: TGTGCCAGCAGTGAAGGATCAGGGCGAGAGATCCAGTACTTC. As protein: CASSEGSGREIQYF.

The chain links TRBV19 to TRBJ1-1, with D unresolved. The germline V gene has CDR1 LNHDA and CDR2 SQIVND (reference sequence). V was pared by 1 base and J by 5 bases, with 14 bases between. CDR3 length: 15 amino acids. The CDR3 sequence: CASSIGLGLGTEAFF. The DNA of the CDR3 is TGTGCCAGTAGTATAGGACTAGGTCTCGGTACTGAAGCTTTCTTT.

V and J are TRBV2 and TRBJ1-1; 7 positions match TRBD1. V lost 5 bases, J lost 5 bases, and 8 bases stayed unmatched. Germline assignment: CDR1 SNHLY and CDR2 FYNNEI. This CDR3 comprises 14 residues. This chain's CDR3 is CASSTTGVYTEAFF. The CDR3 DNA is TGTGCCAGCAGTACTACAGGGGTTTATACTGAAGCTTTCTTT.

This chain uses TRBV7-9 with TRBJ1-2; D is possibly TRBD1 (5 bases). This CDR3 spans 14 amino acids. Germline V gene lookup returns CDR1 SEHNR and CDR2 FQNEAQ (reference sequence). Deletions cut 4 bases from V and 3 bases from J, with 12 bases between. Here the CDR3 reads CASSWAGGDYGYTF. For the CDR3, the DNA is TGTGCCAGCAGCTGGGCCGGGGGAGACTATGGCTACACCTTC. The full variable domain, with the rest looked up from reference TRBV7-9 and TRBJ1-2, is DTGVSQNPRHKITKRGQNVTFRCDPISEHNRLYWYRQTLGQGPEFLTYFQNEAQLEKSRLLSDRFSAERPKGSFSTLEIQRTEQGDSAMYLCASSWAGGDYGYTFGSGTRLTVV.

This chain uses TRBV5-6 with TRBJ1-2; D possibly corresponds to TRBD1 (5 bases). This CDR3 has 13 residues. Between the trimmed V and J ends, which lost 2 bases and 4 bases, there was a span of 9 bases. The germline V gene has CDR1 SGHDT and CDR2 YYEEEE. In nucleotides, the CDR3 is TGTGCCAGCAGCTTTAGACAGTTCTATGGCTACACCTTC. Its translation: CASSFRQFYGYTF.

The table lists this clone with a count of one. The chain joins TRBV11-3 to TRBJ2-3; TRBD2 aligns across 12 bases. The CDR3 totals 17 residues. CDR1 and CDR2 (germline): SGHNT, YENEEA. The trim removed 0 bases at V and 3 bases at J, leaving 4 bases unmatched. The CDR3 protein is CASSLDGLAGGTDTQYF. As DNA, the CDR3 is TGTGCCAGCAGCTTAGATGGGCTAGCGGGGGGGACAGATACGCAGTATTTT.